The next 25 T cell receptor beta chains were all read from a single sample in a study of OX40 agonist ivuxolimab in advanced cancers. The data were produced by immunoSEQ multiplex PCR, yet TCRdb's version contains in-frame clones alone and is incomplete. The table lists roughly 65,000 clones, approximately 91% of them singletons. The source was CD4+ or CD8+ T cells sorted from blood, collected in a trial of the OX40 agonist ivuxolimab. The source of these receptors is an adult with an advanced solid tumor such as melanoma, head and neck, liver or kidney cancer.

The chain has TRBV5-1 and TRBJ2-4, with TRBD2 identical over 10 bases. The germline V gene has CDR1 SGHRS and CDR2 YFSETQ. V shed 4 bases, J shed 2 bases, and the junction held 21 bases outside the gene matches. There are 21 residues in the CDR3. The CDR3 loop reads CASSAKAGGPNLFQTKNIQYF. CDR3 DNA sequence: TGCGCCAGCAGCGCAAAAGCGGGAGGGCCGAATCTTTTTCAGACCAAAAACATTCAGTACTTC.

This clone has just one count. The CDR3 sequence: CASSEPGLTGELFF. The CDR3 coding sequence is TGTGCCAGCAGTGAACCAGGGCTCACCGGGGAGCTGTTTTTT. The chain recombines TRBV6-1 with TRBJ2-2; TRBD1 is a possible D gene (5 bases). Germline V lookup: CDR1 MNHNS, CDR2 SASEGT. V lost 2 bases and J 4 bases, leaving 8 bases between the germline ends. The CDR3 totals 14 residues.

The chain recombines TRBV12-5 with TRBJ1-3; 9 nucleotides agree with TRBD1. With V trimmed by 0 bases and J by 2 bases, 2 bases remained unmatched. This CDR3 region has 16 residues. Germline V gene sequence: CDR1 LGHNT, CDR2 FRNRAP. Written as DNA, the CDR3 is TGTGCTAGTGGTTTGGTGGGACAGGGTGCTGGAAACACCATATATTTT. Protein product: CASGLVGQGAGNTIYF.

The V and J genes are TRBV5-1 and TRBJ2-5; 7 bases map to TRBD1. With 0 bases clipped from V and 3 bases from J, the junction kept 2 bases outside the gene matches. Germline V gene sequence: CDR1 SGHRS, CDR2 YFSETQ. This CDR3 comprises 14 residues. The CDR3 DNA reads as TGCGCCAGCAGCTTGGGAGGGGGCGAAGAGACCCAGTACTTC. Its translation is CASSLGGGEETQYF.

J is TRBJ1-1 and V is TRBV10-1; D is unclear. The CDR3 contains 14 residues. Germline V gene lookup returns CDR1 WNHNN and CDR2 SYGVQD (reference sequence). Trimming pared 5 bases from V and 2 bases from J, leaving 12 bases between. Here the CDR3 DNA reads TGCGCCAGCAGTAGTCCAGGAGGAAACACTGAAGCTTTCTTT. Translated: CASSSPGGNTEAFF.

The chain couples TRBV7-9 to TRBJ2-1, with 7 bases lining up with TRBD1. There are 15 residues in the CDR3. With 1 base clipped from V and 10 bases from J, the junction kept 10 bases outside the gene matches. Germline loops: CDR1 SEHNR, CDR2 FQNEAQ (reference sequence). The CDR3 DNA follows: TGTGCCAGCAGCTTAGAAGGGGGCCGACAAGGGGAGCAGTTCTTC. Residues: CASSLEGGRQGEQFF.

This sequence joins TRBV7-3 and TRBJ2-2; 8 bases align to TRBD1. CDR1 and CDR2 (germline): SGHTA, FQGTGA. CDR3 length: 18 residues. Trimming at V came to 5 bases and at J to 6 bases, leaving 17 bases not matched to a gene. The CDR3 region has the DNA TGTGCCAGCAGCAGCGCGACAGGGGCGCTCGGAAATCCCGGGGAGCTGTTTTTT. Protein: CASSSATGALGNPGELFF.

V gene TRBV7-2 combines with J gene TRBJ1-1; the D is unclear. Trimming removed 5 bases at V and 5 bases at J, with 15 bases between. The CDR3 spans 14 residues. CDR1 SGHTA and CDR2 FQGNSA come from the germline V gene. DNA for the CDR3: TGTGCCAGCAGCCCCCGGGCAGCGGGGACTGAAGCTTTCTTT. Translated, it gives CASSPRAAGTEAFF. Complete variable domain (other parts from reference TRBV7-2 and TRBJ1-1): GAGVSQSPSNKVTEKGKDVELRCDPISGHTALYWYRQSLGQGLEFLIYFQGNSAPDKSGLPSDRFSAERTGGSVSTLTIQRTQQEDSAVYLCASSPRAAGTEAFFGQGTRLTVV.

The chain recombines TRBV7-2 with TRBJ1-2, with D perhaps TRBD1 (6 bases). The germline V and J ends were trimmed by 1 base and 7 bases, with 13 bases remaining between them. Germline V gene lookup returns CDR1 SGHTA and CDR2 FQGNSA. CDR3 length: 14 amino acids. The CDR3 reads CASSLGPGDGGYTF. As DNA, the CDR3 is TGTGCCAGCAGCTTAGGGCCAGGGGACGGTGGCTACACCTTC.

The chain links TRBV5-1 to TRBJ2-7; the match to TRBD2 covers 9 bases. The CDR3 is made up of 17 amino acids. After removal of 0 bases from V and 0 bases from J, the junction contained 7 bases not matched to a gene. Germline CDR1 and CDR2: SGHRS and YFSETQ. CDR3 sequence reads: CASSLAGGGRASYEQYF. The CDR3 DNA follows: TGCGCCAGCAGCTTGGCGGGGGGCGGGAGGGCCTCCTACGAGCAGTACTTC.

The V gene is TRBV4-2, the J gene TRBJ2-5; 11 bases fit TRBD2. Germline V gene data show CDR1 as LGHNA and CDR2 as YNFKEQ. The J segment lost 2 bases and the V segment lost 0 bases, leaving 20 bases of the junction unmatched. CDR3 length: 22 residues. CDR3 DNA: TGTGCCAGCAGCCAAGACCCACCAATTGACCTGGCTAGCGGGGGGATACAAGAGACCCAGTACTTC. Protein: CASSQDPPIDLASGGIQETQYF.

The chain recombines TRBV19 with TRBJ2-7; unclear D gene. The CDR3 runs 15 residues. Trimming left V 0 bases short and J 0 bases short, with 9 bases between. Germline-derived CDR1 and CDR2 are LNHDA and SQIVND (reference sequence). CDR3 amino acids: CASSIDFRSSYEQYF. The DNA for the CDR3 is TGTGCCAGTAGTATAGACTTCCGGAGCTCCTACGAGCAGTACTTC.

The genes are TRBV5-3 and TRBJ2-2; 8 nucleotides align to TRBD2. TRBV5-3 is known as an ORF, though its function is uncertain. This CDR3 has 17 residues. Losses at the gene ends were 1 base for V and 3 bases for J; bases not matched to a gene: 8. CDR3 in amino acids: CARSLISSGSYTGELFF. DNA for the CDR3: TGTGCCAGAAGCTTGATATCCAGCGGGAGTTACACCGGGGAGCTGTTTTTT.

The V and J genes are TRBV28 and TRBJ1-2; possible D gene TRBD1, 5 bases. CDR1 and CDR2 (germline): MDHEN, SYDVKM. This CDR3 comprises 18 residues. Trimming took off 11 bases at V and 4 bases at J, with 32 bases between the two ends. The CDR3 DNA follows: TGTGCCTCCACATCAACGACAGCCGGGGTTGGGGGTTTCTATGGCTACACCTTC. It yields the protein CASTSTTAGVGGFYGYTF.

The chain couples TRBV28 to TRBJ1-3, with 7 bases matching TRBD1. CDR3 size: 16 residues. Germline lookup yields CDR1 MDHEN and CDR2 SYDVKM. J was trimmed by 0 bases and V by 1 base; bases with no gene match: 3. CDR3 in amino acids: CASSLYRDSSGNTIYF. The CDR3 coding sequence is TGTGCCAGCAGTTTATACCGGGACAGCTCTGGAAACACCATATATTTT. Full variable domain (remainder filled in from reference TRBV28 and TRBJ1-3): DVKVTQSSRYLVKRTGEKVFLECVQDMDHENMFWYRQDPGLGLRLIYFSYDVKMKEKGDIPEGYSVSREKKERFSLILESASTNQTSMYLCASSLYRDSSGNTIYFGEGSWLTVV.

The CDR3 protein is CASSLAGDRGRARTQYF. The CDR3 nucleotides are TGTGCCAGCAGCTTAGCAGGTGACAGGGGAAGGGCGAGGACCCAGTACTTC. V gene TRBV7-3 combines with J gene TRBJ2-5; 8 positions match TRBD1. The CDR3 is 17 residues long. The J segment lost 7 bases and the V segment lost 2 bases, leaving 15 bases of the junction unmatched. Germline CDR1 reads SGHTA; CDR2 reads FQGTGA.

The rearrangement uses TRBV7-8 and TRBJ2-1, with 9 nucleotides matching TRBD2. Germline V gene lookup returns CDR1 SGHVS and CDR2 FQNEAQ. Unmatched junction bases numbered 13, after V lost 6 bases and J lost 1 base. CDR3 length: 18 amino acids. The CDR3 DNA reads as TGTGCCAGCAGGGGGGGAGCTAGCGGGATTTGGTCCTACAATGAGCAGTTCTTC. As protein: CASRGGASGIWSYNEQFF.

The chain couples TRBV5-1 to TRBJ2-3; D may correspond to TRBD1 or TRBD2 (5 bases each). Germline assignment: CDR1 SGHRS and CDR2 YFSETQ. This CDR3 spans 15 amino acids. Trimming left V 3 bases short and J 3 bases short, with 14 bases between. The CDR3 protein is CASSSTGPSTDTQYF. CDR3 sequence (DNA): TGCGCCAGCAGCTCCACGGGACCGTCGACAGATACGCAGTATTTT.

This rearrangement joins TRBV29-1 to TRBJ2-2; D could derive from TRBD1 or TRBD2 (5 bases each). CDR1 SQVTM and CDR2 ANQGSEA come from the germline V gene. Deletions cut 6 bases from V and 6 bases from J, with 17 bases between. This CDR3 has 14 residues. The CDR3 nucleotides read TGCAGCGTCACCGGGGCCACTATGGCCGGGGAGCTGTTTTTT. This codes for CSVTGATMAGELFF.

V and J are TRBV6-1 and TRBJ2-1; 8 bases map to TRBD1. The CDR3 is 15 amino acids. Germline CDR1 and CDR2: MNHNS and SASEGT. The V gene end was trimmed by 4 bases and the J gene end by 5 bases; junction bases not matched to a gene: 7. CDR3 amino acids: CASSGDRGPNNEQFF. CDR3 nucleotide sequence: TGTGCCAGCAGTGGAGACAGGGGTCCAAACAATGAGCAGTTCTTC.

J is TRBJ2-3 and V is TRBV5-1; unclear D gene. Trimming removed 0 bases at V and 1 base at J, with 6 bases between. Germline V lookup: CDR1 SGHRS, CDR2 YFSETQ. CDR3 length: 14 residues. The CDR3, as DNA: TGCGCCAGCAGCTTGGATACGGGCACAGATACGCAGTATTTT. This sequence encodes CASSLDTGTDTQYF.

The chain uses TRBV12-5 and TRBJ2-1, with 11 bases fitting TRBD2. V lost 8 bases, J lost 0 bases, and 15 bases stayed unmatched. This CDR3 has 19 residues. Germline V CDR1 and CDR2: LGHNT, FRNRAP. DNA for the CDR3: TGTGCTAGTTCCCTCGTGGGACTAGCGGAATGGAGCTCCTACAATGAGCAGTTCTTC. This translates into CASSLVGLAEWSSYNEQFF.

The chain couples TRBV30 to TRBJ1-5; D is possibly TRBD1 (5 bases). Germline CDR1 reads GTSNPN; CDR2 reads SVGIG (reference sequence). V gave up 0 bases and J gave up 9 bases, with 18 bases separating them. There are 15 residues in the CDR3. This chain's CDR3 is CAWSVRGGTAGPQHF. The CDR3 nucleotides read TGTGCCTGGAGTGTACGGGGTGGGACGGCGGGGCCCCAGCATTTT.

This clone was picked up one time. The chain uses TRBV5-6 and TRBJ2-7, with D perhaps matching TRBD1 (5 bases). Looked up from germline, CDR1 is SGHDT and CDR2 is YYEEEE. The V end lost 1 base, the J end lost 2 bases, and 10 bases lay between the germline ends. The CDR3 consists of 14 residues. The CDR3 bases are TGTGCCAGCAGCTTGTCCGCGACAGCCTACGAGCAGTACTTC. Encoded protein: CASSLSATAYEQYF.

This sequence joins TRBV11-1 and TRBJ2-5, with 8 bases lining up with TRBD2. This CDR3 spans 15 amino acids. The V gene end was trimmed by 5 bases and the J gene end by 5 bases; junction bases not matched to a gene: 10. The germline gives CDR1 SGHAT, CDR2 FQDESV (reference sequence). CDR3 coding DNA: TGTGCCAGCAGCCAAAGCGGGAGCTACCCGGAGACCCAGTACTTC. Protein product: CASSQSGSYPETQYF.